This T cell receptor (beta chain) was captured in a study of blood T cell repertoires in COVID-19. Overall study context: The cDNA or gDNA used as material had been derived from T cells, B-cell-depleted T cells, or PBMCs.

The Seattle site enrolled patients during active infection and followed them longitudinally. Original methodology: Scientists estimated how many nucleated cells there were by amplifying reference gene primers. Some clones are missing from TCRdb's copy, which holds only in-frame ones; the method was immunoSEQ multiplex PCR. V, J and clone size are taken as reported in that table, and D and trimming were inferred from the DNA itself. The sample carries 330,000 or so clones, roughly 90% recorded once. The CDR3 has 19 amino acids. Trimming removed 3 bases at V and 6 bases at J, with 24 bases between. This clone was counted once.

The source is a man aged 30-40 years with COVID-19, enrolled during active disease. The sequencing input was peripheral blood. This chain links TRBV23-1 with TRBJ1-6, with D perhaps matching TRBD1 (5 bases). TRBV23-1 is annotated as an ORF whose role is uncertain. The CDR3 reads CASSQRLSRTGDSNSPLHF. The CDR3 nucleotides read TGCGCCAGCAGTCAGAGGTTGAGCAGGACGGGGGACTCTAATTCACCCCTCCACTTT.